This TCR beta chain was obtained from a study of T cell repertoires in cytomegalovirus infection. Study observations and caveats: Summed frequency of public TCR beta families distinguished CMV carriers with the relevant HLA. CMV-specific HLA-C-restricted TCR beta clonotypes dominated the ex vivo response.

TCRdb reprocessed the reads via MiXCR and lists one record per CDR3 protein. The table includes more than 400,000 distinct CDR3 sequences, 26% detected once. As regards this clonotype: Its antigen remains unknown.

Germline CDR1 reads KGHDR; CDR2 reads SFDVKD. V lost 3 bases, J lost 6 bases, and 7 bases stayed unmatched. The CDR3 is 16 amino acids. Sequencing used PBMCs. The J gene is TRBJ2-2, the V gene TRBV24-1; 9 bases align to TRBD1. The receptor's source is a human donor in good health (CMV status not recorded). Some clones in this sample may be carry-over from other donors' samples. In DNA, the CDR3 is TGTGCCACCAGTGATCCACGACAGGGGGAATCCGGGGAGCTGTTTTTT. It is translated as CATSDPRQGESGELFF.